This TCR beta chain was found in a study of shared clonotypes between healthy human individuals. Deep-level assay runs were performed. TCRdb's table, derived via immunoSEQ multiplex PCR, lists solely in-frame clones and lacks some. The data hold approximately 1,000,000 clones, with 75% to 80% observed a single time. Per the germline V gene, CDR1 is KGHSH and CDR2 is LQKENI. Losses at the gene ends were 4 bases for V and 2 bases for J; bases not matched to a gene: 5. The CDR3 loop spans 16 amino acids. The chain combines TRBV18 with TRBJ2-3; 11 bases fit TRBD2. The source is a man aged 18 to 30 in good health. Some clones in this sample may be carry-over from other donors' samples. Sequences were obtained from memory CD4+ T cells from PBMCs. Subset in this sample: CD45RA-negative fraction. In DNA, the CDR3 is TGTGCCAGCTCACTTCCGACTAGCGGGGACACAGATACGCAGTATTTT. As protein: CASSLPTSGDTDTQYF. Based on the CDR3 plus reference TRBV18 and TRBJ2-3, the full variable domain is NAGVMQNPRHLVRRRGQEARLRCSPMKGHSHVYWYRQLPEEGLKFMVYLQKENIIDESGMPKERFSAEFPKEGPSILRIQQVVRGDSAAYFCASSLPTSGDTDTQYFGPGTRLTVL.